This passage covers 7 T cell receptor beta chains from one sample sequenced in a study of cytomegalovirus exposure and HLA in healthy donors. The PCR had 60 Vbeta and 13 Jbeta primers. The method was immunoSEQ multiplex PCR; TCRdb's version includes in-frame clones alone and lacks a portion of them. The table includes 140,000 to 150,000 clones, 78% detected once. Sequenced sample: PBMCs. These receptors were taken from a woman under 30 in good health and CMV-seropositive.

This CDR3 is CASSQGTGSNYGYTF. CDR3 DNA: TGCGCCAGCAGCCAAGGGACAGGGTCTAACTATGGCTACACCTTC. The rearrangement links TRBV4-1 to TRBJ1-2, with 8 bases that match TRBD1. The V gene end was trimmed by 1 base and the J gene end by 0 bases; junction bases not matched to a gene: 1. Germline values: CDR1 MGHRA, CDR2 YSYEKL. CDR3 length equals 15 residues.

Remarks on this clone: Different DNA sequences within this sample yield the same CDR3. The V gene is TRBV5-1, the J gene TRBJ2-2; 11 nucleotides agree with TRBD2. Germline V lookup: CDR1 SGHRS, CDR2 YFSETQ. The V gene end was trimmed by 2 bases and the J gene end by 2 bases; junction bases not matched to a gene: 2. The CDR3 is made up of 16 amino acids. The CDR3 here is CASSLLAGANTGELFF. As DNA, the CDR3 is TGCGCCAGCAGCTTACTAGCGGGGGCCAACACCGGGGAGCTGTTTTTT.

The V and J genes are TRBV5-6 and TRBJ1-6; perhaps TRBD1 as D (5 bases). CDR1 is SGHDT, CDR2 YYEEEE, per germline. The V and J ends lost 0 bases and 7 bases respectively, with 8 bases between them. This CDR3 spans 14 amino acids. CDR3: CASSLARANSPLHF. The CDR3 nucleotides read TGTGCCAGCAGCTTGGCCAGGGCCAATTCACCCCTCCACTTT.

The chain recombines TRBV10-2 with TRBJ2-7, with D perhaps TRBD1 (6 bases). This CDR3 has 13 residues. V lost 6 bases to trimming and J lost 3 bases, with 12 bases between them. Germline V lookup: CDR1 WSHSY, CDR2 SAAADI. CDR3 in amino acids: CASRLIQGYEQYF. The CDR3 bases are TGCGCCAGCAGGTTAATACAGGGCTACGAGCAGTACTTC.

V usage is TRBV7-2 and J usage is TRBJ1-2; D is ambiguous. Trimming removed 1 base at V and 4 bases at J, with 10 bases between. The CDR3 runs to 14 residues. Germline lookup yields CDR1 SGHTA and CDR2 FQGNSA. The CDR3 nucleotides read TGTGCCAGCAGCTTAGGGTCCGGGTCCTATGGCTACACCTTC. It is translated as CASSLGSGSYGYTF.

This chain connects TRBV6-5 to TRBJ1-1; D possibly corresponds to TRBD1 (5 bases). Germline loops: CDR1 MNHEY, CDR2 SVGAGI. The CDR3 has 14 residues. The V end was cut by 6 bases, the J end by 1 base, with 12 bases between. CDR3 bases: TGTGCCAGCAGGCCCCCGGGGGAGAACACTGAAGCTTTCTTT. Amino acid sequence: CASRPPGENTEAFF.

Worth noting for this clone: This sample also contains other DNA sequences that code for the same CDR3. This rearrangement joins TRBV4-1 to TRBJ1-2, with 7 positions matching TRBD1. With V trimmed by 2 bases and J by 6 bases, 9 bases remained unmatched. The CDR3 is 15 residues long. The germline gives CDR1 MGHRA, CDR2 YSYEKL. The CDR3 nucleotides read TGCGCCAGCAGCCAACCTGTGACAGGGCCCCATGGCTACACCTTC. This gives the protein CASSQPVTGPHGYTF.